This T cell receptor beta chain was identified during a study of CD8 T cells in ankylosing spondylitis. Libraries for TCR beta were made by quantitative 5'-RACE with molecular barcodes. Each CDR3 protein is one row after TCRdb ran MiXCR on the 5' RACE reads. Of approximately 400,000 distinct CDR3 sequences detected, roughly 26% appear once; the ten largest clones hold roughly 0.8%. Overall study findings and caveats: Blood from ankylosing spondylitis patients appeared to carry a characteristic roughly 8-variant TCR beta motif. In the blood and synovial fluid of reactive arthritis, some motif variants had been previously reported.

CDR3 length: 14 amino acids. Trimming cost V 5 bases and J 4 bases; bases outside gene matches: 10. CDR1 and CDR2 from the germline V gene are DFQATT and SNEGSKA (reference sequence). This clonotype was picked up a small number of times. As yet, its antigen is unknown. Specimen: blood, either unsorted or a sorted T cell fraction (not recorded which). The TCR was taken from a male donor with ankylosing spondylitis. The chain recombines TRBV20-1 with TRBJ2-5, with 7 nucleotides matching TRBD2. The CDR3 nucleotides read TGCAGTGCTCCACCAGCGGGAAGGGGAGAGACCCAGTACTTC. This translates into CSAPPAGRGETQYF.